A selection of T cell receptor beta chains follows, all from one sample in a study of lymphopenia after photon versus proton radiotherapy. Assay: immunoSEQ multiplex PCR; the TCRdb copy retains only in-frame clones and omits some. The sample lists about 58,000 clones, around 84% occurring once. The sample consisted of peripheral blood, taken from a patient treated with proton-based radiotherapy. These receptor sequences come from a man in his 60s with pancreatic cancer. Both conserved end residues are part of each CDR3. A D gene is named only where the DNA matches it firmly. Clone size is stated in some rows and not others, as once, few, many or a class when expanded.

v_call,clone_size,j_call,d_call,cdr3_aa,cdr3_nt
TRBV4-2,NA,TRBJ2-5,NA,CASSQETGPWTQYF,TGTGCCAGCAGCCAAGAGACAGGACCGTGGACCCAGTACTTC
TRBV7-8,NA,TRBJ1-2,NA,CASSLAGQHPTF,TGTGCCAGCAGCTTAGCCGGACAGCACCCCACCTTC
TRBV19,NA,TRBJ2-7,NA,CASSDQATVVAYEQYF,TGTGCCAGTAGCGACCAAGCGACAGTAGTAGCCTACGAGCAGTACTTC
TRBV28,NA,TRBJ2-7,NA,CASLRDTYEQYF,TGTGCCAGCCTCCGGGATACCTACGAGCAGTACTTC
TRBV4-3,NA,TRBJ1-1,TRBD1,CASSHDLTGGTEAFF,TGCGCCAGCAGCCACGACCTTACAGGGGGAACTGAAGCTTTCTTT
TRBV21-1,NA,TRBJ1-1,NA,CASSNPIMNTEAFF,TGTGCCAGCAGCAACCCCATTATGAACACTGAAGCTTTCTTT
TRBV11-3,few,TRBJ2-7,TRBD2,CASSPPTSGRGEQYF,TGTGCCAGCAGCCCCCCAACTAGCGGGAGGGGAGAGCAGTACTTC
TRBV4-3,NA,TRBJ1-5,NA,CASSQGHSNQPQHF,TGCGCCAGCAGCCAGGGTCATAGCAATCAGCCCCAGCATTTT
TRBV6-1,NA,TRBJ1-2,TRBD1,CASSGGGQLYGYTF,TGTGCCAGCAGTGGGGGGGGACAGCTCTATGGCTACACCTTC
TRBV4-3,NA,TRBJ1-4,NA,CASSQDRGRAATNEKLFF,TGCGCCAGCAGCCAAGATAGAGGGAGAGCAGCAACTAATGAAAAACTGTTTTTT
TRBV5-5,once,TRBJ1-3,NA,CASSLGAGYDGNTIYF,TGTGCCAGCAGCTTGGGGGCGGGTTACGATGGAAACACCATATATTTT
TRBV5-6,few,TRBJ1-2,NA,CASSLGSYGYTF,TGTGCCAGCAGCTTGGGTAGCTATGGCTACACCTTC
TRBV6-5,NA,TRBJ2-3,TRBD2,CASRRTSGTGTQYF,TGTGCCAGCAGGAGGACTAGCGGGACGGGTACGCAGTATTTT
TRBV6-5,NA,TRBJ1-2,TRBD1,CASSRGQDYGYTF,TGTGCCAGCAGCCGGGGACAGGACTATGGCTACACCTTC
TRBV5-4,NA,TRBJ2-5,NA,CASSSTGKQETQYF,TGTGCCAGCAGCTCTACCGGGAAACAAGAGACCCAGTACTTC
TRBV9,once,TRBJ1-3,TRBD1,CASSPRDRDWSGNTIYF,TGTGCCAGCAGCCCCCGGGACAGGGATTGGTCTGGAAACACCATATATTTT
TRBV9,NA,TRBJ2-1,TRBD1,CASSVGTDGVHEQFF,TGTGCCAGCAGCGTTGGGACAGACGGTGTACATGAGCAGTTCTTC
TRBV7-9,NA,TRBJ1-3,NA,CASSPDSQVSSGNTIYF,TGTGCCAGCAGCCCGGACAGCCAGGTCTCCTCTGGAAACACCATATATTTT
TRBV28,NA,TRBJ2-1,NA,CASRMTTSTGNEQFF,TGTGCCAGCAGAATGACGACATCAACGGGAAATGAGCAGTTCTTC
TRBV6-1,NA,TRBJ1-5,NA,CASSELFVGVKDQPQHF,TGTGCCAGCAGTGAATTATTCGTCGGGGTAAAGGATCAGCCCCAGCATTTT
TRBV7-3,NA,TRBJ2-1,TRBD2,CASSLSLAGYDEQFF,TGTGCCAGCAGCTTAAGTCTAGCGGGATATGATGAGCAGTTCTTC
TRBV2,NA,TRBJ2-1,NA,CASSEAERYNEQFF,TGTGCCAGCAGTGAAGCGGAGCGCTACAATGAGCAGTTCTTC